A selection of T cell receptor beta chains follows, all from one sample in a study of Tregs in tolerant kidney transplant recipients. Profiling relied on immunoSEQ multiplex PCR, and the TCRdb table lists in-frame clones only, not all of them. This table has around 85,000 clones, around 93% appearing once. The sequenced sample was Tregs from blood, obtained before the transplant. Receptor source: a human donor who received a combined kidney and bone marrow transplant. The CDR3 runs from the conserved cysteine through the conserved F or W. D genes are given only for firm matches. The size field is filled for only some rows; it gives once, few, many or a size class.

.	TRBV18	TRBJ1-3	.	CASSPETGGNTIYF	TGTGCCAGCTCACCCGAAACCGGTGGAAACACCATATATTTT
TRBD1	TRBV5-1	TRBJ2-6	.	CASSPRDRPSGANVLTF	TGCGCCAGCAGCCCACGGGACAGGCCCTCTGGGGCCAACGTCCTGACTTTC
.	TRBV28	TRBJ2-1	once	CASSFRTAFSYNEQFF	TGTGCCAGCAGTTTTCGGACAGCATTCTCCTACAATGAGCAGTTCTTC
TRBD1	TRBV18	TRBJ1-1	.	CASSPPRDRNTEAFF	TGTGCCAGCTCACCACCCCGGGACAGGAACACTGAAGCTTTCTTT
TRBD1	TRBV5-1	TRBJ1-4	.	CASSLGQGPERFF	TGCGCCAGCAGCTTGGGACAGGGACCGGAACGTTTTTTT
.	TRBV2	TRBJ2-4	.	CASAQAAKNIQYF	TGTGCCAGCGCCCAGGCAGCCAAAAACATTCAGTACTTC
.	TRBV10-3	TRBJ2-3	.	CAISDPPEGRTDTQYF	TGTGCCATCAGTGACCCGCCCGAGGGCCGAACAGATACGCAGTATTTT
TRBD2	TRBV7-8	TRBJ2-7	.	CASSRGTSGSYEQYF	TGTGCCAGCAGCCGTGGGACTAGCGGTTCCTACGAGCAGTACTTC
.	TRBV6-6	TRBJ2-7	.	CASSYGRGAYEQYF	TGTGCCAGCAGTTACGGTCGCGGGGCCTACGAGCAGTACTTC
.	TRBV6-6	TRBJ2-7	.	CASSATGYEQYF	TGTGCCAGCAGCGCTACAGGTTACGAGCAGTACTTC
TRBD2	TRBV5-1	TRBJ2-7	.	CASSPGTSGRADEQYF	TGCGCCAGCAGCCCTGGGACTAGCGGGAGGGCCGACGAGCAGTACTTC
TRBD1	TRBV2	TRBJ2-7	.	CASTQTGTGNYEQYF	TGTGCCAGCACACAGACCGGGACAGGGAACTACGAGCAGTACTTC
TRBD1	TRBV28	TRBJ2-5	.	CASSGTGGRETQYF	TGTGCCAGCAGTGGCACAGGGGGCCGAGAGACCCAGTACTTC
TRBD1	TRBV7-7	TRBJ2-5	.	CASSLAGGETQYF	TGTGCTAGCAGCTTAGCAGGGGGAGAGACCCAGTACTTC
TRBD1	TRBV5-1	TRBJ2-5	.	CASSYGTGAQETQYF	TGCGCCAGCAGCTACGGGACAGGGGCACAGGAGACCCAGTACTTC
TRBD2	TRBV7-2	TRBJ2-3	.	CASSPGKTSASRTDTQYF	TGTGCCAGCAGCCCCGGAAAAACTAGCGCTTCCCGCACAGATACGCAGTATTTT
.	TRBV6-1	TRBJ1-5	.	CASSITTRGRQPQHF	TGTGCCAGCAGTATTACTACCAGGGGACGTCAGCCCCAGCATTTT
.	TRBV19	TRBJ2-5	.	CASSIKKTGQETQYF	TGTGCCAGTAGTATAAAGAAGACAGGCCAAGAGACCCAGTACTTC
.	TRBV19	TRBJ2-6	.	CASSISWGRASGANVLTF	TGTGCCAGTAGTATAAGCTGGGGCAGGGCTTCTGGGGCCAACGTCCTGACTTTC
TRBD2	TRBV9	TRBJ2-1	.	CASSALSGTSYNEQFF	TGTGCCAGCAGCGCTCTCTCCGGGACTAGTTACAATGAGCAGTTCTTC
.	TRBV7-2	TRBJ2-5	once	CASSLPRRAETQYF	TGTGCCAGCAGCCTACCCCGGAGGGCGGAGACCCAGTACTTC
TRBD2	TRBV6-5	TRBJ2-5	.	CASSFSGRQETQYF	TGTGCCAGCAGCTTTAGCGGGAGGCAAGAGACCCAGTACTTC
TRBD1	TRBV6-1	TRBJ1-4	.	CASRRGQGNAENCFF	TGTGCCAGCAGAAGGGGACAGGGAAACGCAGAGAACTGTTTTTTT
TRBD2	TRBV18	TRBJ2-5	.	CASSLQDGGETQYF	TGTGCCAGCTCACTACAGGACGGGGGGGAGACCCAGTACTTC
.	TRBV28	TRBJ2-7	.	CAHGQFTPYEQYF	TGTGCCCACGGACAGTTCACACCCTACGAGCAGTACTTC
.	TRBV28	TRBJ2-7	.	CASSSGAAPYEQYF	TGTGCCAGCAGTTCAGGGGCGGCCCCCTACGAGCAGTACTTC
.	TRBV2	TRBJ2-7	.	CASRLSSGGAYEQYF	TGTGCCAGCAGGCTGAGTAGCGGTGGAGCCTACGAGCAGTACTTC
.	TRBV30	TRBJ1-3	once	CAWSEGSSGNTIYF	TGTGCCTGGAGTGAAGGGTCCTCTGGAAACACCATATATTTT
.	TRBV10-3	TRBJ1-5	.	CAISDSLSNQPQHF	TGTGCCATCAGTGACAGCTTAAGCAATCAGCCCCAGCATTTT
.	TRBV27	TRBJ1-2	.	CASSSTANYGYTF	TGTGCCAGCAGTTCGACAGCTAACTATGGCTACACCTTC
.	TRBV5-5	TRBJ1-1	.	CASSFQGNTEAFF	TGTGCCAGCAGCTTTCAGGGGAACACTGAAGCTTTCTTT
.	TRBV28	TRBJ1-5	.	CASSLTTDINQPQHF	TGTGCCAGCAGTTTAACGACGGATATCAATCAGCCCCAGCATTTT
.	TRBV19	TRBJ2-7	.	CASSSGKYEQYF	TGTGCCAGTAGTAGCGGGAAGTACGAGCAGTACTTC
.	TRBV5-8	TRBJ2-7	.	CASSDGRELRRMGYEQYF	TGTGCCAGCAGCGACGGTAGGGAGCTACGTAGGATGGGCTACGAGCAGTACTTC
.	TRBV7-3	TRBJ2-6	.	CASSSGANVLTF	TGTGCCAGCAGCTCCGGGGCCAACGTCCTGACTTTC
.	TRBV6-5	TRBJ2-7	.	CASSYSRSDNSYEQYF	TGTGCCAGCAGTTACTCGAGGTCCGACAACTCCTACGAGCAGTACTTC
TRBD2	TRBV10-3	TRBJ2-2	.	CAIGGRAAGELFF	TGTGCCATCGGCGGGAGGGCCGCCGGGGAGCTGTTTTTT
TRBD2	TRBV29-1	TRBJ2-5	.	CSLVPGLAQETQYF	TGCAGCCTCGTTCCGGGACTAGCGCAAGAGACCCAGTACTTC
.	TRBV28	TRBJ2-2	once	CASSFFGTGELFF	TGTGCCAGCAGTTTCTTCGGGACCGGGGAGCTGTTTTTT
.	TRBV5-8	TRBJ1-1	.	CASSLYDVENTEAFF	TGTGCCAGCAGCTTGTACGACGTCGAGAACACTGAAGCTTTCTTT
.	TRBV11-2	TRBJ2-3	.	CASSLTDTQYF	TGTGCCAGCAGCCTCACAGATACGCAGTATTTT
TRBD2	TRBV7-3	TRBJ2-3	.	CASSLTRVPGLGDTQYF	TGTGCCAGCAGCTTAACAAGGGTGCCGGGACTAGGGGATACGCAGTATTTT
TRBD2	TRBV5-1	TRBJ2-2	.	CASSLMTSGRGGTGELFF	TGCGCCAGCAGCTTGATGACTAGCGGGAGGGGTGGCACCGGGGAGCTGTTTTTT
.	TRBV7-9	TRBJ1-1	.	CASSPGYTEAFF	TGTGCCAGCAGCCCGGGGTACACTGAAGCTTTCTTT
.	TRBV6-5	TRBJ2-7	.	CASRGRSSEQYF	TGTGCCAGCAGGGGCAGGTCAAGCGAGCAGTACTTC
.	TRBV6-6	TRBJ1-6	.	CASSYPDGVNSPLHF	TGTGCCAGCAGTTACCCGGACGGGGTAAATTCACCCCTCCACTTT
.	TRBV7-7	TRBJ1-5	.	CASSLRQDQPQHF	TGTGCCAGCAGCCTTCGACAAGATCAGCCCCAGCATTTT
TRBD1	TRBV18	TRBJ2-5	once	CASSPPGQGSETQYF	TGTGCCAGCTCACCACCGGGACAGGGGTCAGAGACCCAGTACTTC
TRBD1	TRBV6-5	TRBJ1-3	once	CASRLTGAGNTIYF	TGTGCCAGCAGGTTGACAGGGGCGGGAAACACCATATATTTT
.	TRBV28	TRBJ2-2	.	CASSLGRAPNTGELFF	TGTGCCAGCAGTTTGGGCAGGGCGCCGAACACCGGGGAGCTGTTTTTT
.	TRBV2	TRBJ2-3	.	CASRGLTTDSTQYF	TGTGCCAGCAGGGGTCTGACTACCGATAGTACGCAGTATTTT